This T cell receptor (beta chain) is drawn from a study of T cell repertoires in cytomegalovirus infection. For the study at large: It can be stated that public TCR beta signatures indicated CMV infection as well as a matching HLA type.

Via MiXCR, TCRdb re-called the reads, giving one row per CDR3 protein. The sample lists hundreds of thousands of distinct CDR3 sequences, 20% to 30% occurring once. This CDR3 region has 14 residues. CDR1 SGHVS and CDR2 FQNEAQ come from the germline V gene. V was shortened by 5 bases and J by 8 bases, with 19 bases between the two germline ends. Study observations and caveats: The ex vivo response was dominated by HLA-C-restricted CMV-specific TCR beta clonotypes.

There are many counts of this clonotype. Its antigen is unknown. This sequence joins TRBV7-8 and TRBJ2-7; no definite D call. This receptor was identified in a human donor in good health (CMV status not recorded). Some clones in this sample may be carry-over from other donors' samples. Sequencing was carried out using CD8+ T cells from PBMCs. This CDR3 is CASSADGPASKQYF. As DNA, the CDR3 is TGTGCCAGCAGCGCGGACGGGCCAGCGAGTAAGCAGTACTTC.